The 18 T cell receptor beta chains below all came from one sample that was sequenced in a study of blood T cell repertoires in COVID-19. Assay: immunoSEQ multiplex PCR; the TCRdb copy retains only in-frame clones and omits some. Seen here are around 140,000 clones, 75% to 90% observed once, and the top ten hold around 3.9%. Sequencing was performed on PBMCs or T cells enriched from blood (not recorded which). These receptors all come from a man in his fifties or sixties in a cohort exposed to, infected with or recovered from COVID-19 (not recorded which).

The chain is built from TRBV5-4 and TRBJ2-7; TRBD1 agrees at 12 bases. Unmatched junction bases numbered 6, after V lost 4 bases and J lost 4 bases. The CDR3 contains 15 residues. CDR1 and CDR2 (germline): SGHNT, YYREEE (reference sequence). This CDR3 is CASSKGDRGRYEQYF. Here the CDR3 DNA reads TGTGCCAGCAGCAAAGGGGACAGGGGGCGGTACGAGCAGTACTTC.

The chain's CDR3 is CASSQFGENTEAFF. CDR3 DNA: TGTGCCAGCAGCCAATTCGGGGAGAACACTGAAGCTTTCTTT. The chain joins TRBV16 to TRBJ1-1; D gene ambiguous. The V end lost 1 base, the J end lost 1 base, and 7 bases lay between the germline ends. The germline CDR1 and CDR2 sequences are KGHSY and FQNENV. This CDR3 has 14 residues.

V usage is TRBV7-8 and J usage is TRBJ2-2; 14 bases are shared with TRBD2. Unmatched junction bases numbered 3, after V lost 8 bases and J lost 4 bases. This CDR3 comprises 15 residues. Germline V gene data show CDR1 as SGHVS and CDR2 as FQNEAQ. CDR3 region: CASGTSGSVTGELFF. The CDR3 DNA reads TGTGCCAGCGGGACTAGCGGGAGTGTCACCGGGGAGCTGTTTTTT. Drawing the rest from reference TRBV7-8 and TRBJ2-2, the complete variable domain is GAGVSQSPRYKVAKRGQDVALRCDPISGHVSLFWYQQALGQGPEFLTYFQNEAQLDKSGLPSDRFFAERPEGSVSTLKIQRTQQEDSAVYLCASGTSGSVTGELFFGEGSRLTVL.

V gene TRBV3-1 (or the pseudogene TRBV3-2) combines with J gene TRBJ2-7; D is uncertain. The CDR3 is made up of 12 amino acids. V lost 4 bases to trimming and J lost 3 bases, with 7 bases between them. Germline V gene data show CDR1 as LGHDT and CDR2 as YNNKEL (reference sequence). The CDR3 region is CASSPRGYEQYF. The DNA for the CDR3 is TGTGCCAGCAGCCCTCGCGGCTACGAGCAGTACTTC.

DNA for the CDR3: TGCAGCGCCAGGGACAGCCGGGGGATCTATGGCTACACCTTC. It yields the protein CSARDSRGIYGYTF. The chain recombines TRBV29-1 with TRBJ1-2; 7 nucleotides line up with TRBD1. Germline CDR1 and CDR2: SQVTM and ANQGSEA. V lost 7 bases, J lost 4 bases, and 12 bases stayed unmatched. This CDR3 has 14 residues. Full variable domain (rest looked up from reference TRBV29-1 and TRBJ1-2): SAVISQKPSRDICQRGTSLTIQCQVDSQVTMMFWYRQQPGQSLTLIATANQGSEATYESGFVIDKFPISRPNLTFSTLTVSNMSPEDSSIYLCSARDSRGIYGYTFGSGTRLTVV.

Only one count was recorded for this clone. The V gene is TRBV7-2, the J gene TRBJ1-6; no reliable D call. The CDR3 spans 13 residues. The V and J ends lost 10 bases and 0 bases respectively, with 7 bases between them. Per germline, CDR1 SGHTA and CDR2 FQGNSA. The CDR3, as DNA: TGTGCCACAGGAAGCTCCTATAATTCACCCCTCCACTTT. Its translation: CATGSSYNSPLHF. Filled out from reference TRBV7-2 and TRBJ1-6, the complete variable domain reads GAGVSQSPSNKVTEKGKDVELRCDPISGHTALYWYRQSLGQGLEFLIYFQGNSAPDKSGLPSDRFSAERTGGSVSTLTIQRTQQEDSAVYLCATGSSYNSPLHFGNGTRLTVT.

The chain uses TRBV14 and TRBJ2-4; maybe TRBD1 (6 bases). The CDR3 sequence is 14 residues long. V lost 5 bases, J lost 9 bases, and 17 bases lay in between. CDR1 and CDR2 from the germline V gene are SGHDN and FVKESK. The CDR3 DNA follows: TGTGCCAGCAGCGCCGGGACAACGCTTGGCATTCAGTACTTC. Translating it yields CASSAGTTLGIQYF.

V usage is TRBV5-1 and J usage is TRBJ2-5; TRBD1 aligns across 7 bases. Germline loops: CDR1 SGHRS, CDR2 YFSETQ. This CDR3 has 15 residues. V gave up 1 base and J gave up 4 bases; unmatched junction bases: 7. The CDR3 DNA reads TGCGCCAGCAGCTTGACCTTGGACAGGAGAGAGACCCAGTACTTC. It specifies CASSLTLDRRETQYF.

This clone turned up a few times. CDR3 in DNA: TGTGCCAGCAGCTCGACAGTGTTACTGGAGACCCAGTACTTC. It translates to CASSSTVLLETQYF. This rearrangement joins TRBV7-2 to TRBJ2-5; D might be TRBD1 (5 bases). V lost 4 bases and J 5 bases, leaving 14 bases between the germline ends. The CDR3 has 14 residues. Germline values: CDR1 SGHTA, CDR2 FQGNSA.

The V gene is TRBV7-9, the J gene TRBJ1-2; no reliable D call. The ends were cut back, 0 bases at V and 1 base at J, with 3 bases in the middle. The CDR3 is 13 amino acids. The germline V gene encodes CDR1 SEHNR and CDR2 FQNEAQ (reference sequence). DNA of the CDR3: TGTGCCAGCAGCTTAGCCGGTAACTATGGCTACACCTTC. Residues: CASSLAGNYGYTF.

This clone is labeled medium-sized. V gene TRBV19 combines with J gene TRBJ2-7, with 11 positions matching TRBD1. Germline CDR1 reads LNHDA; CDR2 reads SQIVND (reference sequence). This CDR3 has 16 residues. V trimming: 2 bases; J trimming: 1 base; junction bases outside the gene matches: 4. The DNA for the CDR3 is TGTGCCAGTAGTATATCCGGGACAGGGGGTTCCTACGAGCAGTACTTC. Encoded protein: CASSISGTGGSYEQYF. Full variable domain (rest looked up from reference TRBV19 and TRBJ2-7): DGGITQSPKYLFRKEGQNVTLSCEQNLNHDAMYWYRQDPGQGLRLIYYSQIVNDFQKGDIAEGYSVSREKKESFPLTVTSAQKNPTAFYLCASSISGTGGSYEQYFGPGTRLTVT.

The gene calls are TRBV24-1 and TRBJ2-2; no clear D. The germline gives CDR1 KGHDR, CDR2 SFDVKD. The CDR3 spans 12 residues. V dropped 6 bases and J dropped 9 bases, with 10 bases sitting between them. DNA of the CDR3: TGTGCCACCAGTTCATCGAGCAGGGAGCTGTTTTTT. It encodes CATSSSSRELFF.

The CDR3 DNA reads TGCGCCAGCGCCCCCCTAGCGGGTACCTACAATGAGCAGTTCTTC. The encoded protein is CASAPLAGTYNEQFF. The chain recombines TRBV5-1 with TRBJ2-1; 8 nucleotides align to TRBD2. Germline trimming cut 7 bases from V and 2 bases from J; bases unmatched to any gene: 8. CDR3 size: 15 residues. CDR1 is SGHRS and CDR2 is YFSETQ in the germline V gene.

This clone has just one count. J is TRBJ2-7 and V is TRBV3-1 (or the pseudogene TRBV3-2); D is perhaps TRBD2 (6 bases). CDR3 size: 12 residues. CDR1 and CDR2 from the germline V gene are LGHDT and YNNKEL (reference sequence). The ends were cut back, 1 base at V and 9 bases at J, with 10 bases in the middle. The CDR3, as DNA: TGTGCCAGCAGCCAAGCGGTGGGGGGGCAGTACTTC. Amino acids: CASSQAVGGQYF.

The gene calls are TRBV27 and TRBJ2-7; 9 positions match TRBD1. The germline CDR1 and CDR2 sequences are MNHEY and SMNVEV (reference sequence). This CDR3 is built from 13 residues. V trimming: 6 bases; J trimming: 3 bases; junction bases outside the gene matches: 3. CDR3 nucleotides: TGTGCCAGCAGCCGGGACAGGGACTACGAGCAGTACTTC. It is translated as CASSRDRDYEQYF.

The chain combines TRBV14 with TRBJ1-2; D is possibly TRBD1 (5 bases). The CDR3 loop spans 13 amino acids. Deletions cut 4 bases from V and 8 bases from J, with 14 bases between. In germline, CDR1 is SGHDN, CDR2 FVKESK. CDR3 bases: TGTGCCAGCAGCCCGCACCTCAGGGTCGGCTACACCTTC. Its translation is CASSPHLRVGYTF.

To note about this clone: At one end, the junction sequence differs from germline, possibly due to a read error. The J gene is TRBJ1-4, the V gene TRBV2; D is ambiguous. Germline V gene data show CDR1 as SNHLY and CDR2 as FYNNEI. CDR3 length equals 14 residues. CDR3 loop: CASREDTTNEKLFF. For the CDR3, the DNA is TGTGCCAGCAGGGAAGACACAACTAATGAAAAACTGTTTTTT.

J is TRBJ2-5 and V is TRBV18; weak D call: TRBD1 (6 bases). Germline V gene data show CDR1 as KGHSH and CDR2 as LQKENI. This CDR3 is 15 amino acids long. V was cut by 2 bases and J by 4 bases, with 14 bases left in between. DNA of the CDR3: TGTGCCAGCTCACCAGTCAACAGGGAATCAGAGACCCAGTACTTC. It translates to CASSPVNRESETQYF.